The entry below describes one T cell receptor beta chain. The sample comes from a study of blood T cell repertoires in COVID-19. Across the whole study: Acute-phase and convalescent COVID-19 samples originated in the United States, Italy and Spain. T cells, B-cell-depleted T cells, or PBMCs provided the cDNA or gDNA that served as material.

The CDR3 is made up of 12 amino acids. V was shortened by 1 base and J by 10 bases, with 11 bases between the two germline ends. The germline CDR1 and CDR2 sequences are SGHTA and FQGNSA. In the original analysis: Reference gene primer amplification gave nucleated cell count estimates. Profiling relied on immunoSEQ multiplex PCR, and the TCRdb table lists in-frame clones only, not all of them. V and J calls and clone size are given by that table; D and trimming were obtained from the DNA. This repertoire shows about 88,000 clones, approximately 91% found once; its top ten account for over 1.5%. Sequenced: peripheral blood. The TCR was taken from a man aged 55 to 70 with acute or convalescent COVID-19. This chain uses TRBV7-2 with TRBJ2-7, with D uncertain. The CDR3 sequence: CASSLGPPVQYF. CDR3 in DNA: TGTGCCAGCAGCTTAGGGCCCCCAGTACAGTACTTC.